Sequencing of this T cell receptor beta chain was carried out in a study of blood T cell repertoires in COVID-19 (dated by TCRdb to 2018 to 2021). For the wider study: Collaborator samples came from the United States, Italy and Spain and covered acute and convalescent phases of COVID-19. The samples were drawn from the first 160 participants of the ongoing ImmuneRACE study and from over a thousand subjects provided by 6 global collaborators. Where available, HLA class I and class II types were taken from metadata supplied by the sample provider and were not determined by assay-based typing. Subjects who had been exposed to COVID-19, were actively infected with it, or had recovered from it provided the deeply sampled blood TCRbeta repertoires that made up the dataset. A de-identified subject ID, COVID-19 status, age in years and sex were almost always included in the sample metadata. The material from the prospective study consisted of cDNA or gDNA derived from T cells, B-cell-depleted T cells, or PBMCs. The repertoires were released in a freely available public database intended as a resource for research on the immune response to SARS-CoV-2.

The germline V gene (reference sequence) provides CDR1 LNHNV and CDR2 YYDKDF. V sheds 5 bases and J sheds 8 bases, leaving 21 bases between their ends. Counted from cysteine to phenylalanine, this CDR3 has 15 amino acids. Here the CDR3 DNA is all that survives: 45 bases in frame from base 1. TCRbeta CDR3 regions were amplified from genomic DNA by means of the immunoSEQ Assay, a bias-controlled multiplex PCR. The authors' pipeline ran thus. Within the assay, amplification of reference gene primers was used to estimate how many nucleated cells each sample contained. To quantify the absolute abundance of each unique TCRbeta CDR3 rearrangement, sequence reads were collapsed and filtered. Productive Simpson clonality was computed per sample as the square root of Simpson's diversity index over productive rearrangements. TCRdb stores this immuneACCESS table with in-frame sequences only. Part of the clones is absent; in the studies checked, under half of the shortfall reflects unresolved V genes, and no reason is known for the rest. D and trimming come from the DNA, and the V and J calls and clone size come from that table. In all, the sample holds about 250,000 clones, and roughly 84% of those were seen once. Approximately 4.4% of the sample goes to the ten largest clones.

Each collaborating institution followed its own protocols to collect whole blood in K2EDTA tubes. For TCRbeta analysis, collaborators shipped samples as frozen whole blood, isolated PBMCs, or DNA extracted from either of those sample types. Comments on this clone: The antigen it binds to is not known. Base qualities were left out, and no much larger clone turns up one base away.

Study-wide conclusions, independent of this receptor: How much clinical and demographic metadata was included differed by source and by participant, and the metadata was provided uncurated.

The sequence was collected from a man between 50 and 59 years old with active or convalescent COVID-19. What was sequenced was peripheral blood. The rearrangement combines TRBV15 with TRBJ1-2, with the identity of the D gene unclear. CDR3 sequence: CATSASPGHPGGYTF. The nucleotides are TGTGCCACCAGCGCAAGCCCAGGTCATCCTGGGGGCTACACCTTC.